These T cell receptor beta chains were read from a single sample in a study of blood T cell repertoires in COVID-19. Repertoires were generated with immunoSEQ multiplex PCR, while TCRdb's copy carries only in-frame clones and drops some. The profile shows some 60,000 clones, more than 85% of them singletons. Sequencing was done on a sample of peripheral blood. Receptor source: a man aged 55 to 70 with acute or convalescent COVID-19. The conserved cysteine and the conserved F or W are not part of the CDR3 here. A D gene is named only where the DNA matches it firmly. The listing skips clone size in some rows; elsewhere it reads once, few, many or a size class.

15	TRBV6-2/TRBV6-3	TRBJ2-1	TRBD2	NA	ASSPPGLAGPYNEQF
12	TRBV7-3	TRBJ2-3	TRBD1	once	ASSLMQGADTQY
12	TRBV7-3	TRBJ2-5	TRBD2	NA	ASSPSGRGETQY
11	TRBV6-5	TRBJ1-1	NA	NA	ASLGTLNTEAF
14	TRBV7-6	TRBJ1-3	NA	NA	ASSLARQHSGNTIY
12	TRBV25-1	TRBJ2-5	NA	NA	ASSGGGETETQY
13	TRBV28	TRBJ2-7	NA	few	ASSPRGYSSYEQY
13	TRBV28	TRBJ2-7	NA	once	ASRTPRGNYYEQY
17	TRBV11-3	TRBJ2-1	NA	NA	ASSPHGGGGADAYNEQF
14	TRBV4-3	TRBJ2-1	TRBD2	NA	ASSRPLAGGLGEQF
11	TRBV5-4	TRBJ1-1	NA	NA	ASRGSPNTEAF
14	TRBV6-2/TRBV6-3	TRBJ2-1	TRBD2	NA	ASSYSGGRRGSEQF
12	TRBV7-2	TRBJ1-5	NA	few	ASSREASNQPQH
15	TRBV11-3	TRBJ1-3	NA	NA	ASSSWLGDYSGNTIY
14	TRBV6-5	TRBJ1-4	TRBD1	NA	ASSYSGQGRLEKLF
13	TRBV11-1	TRBJ2-1	NA	NA	ASSLGTYSYNEQF
12	TRBV4-3	TRBJ2-5	NA	NA	ASSPDLSQETQY
13	TRBV4-3	TRBJ2-1	TRBD1	NA	ASSPYNTGVGEQF
11	TRBV19	TRBJ2-7	NA	NA	ASSISRSYEQY
12	TRBV19	TRBJ2-2	TRBD1	NA	ASSPDRVAGELF
15	TRBV9	TRBJ2-3	TRBD2	NA	ASSYSFWGGGTDTQY
13	TRBV6-6	TRBJ2-5	NA	NA	ASSFRQVRGETQY
13	TRBV9	TRBJ1-3	NA	NA	ASSVVPGSGNTIY
12	TRBV27	TRBJ2-7	TRBD2	NA	ASSPRGLVGEQY
13	TRBV13	TRBJ1-2	TRBD1	NA	ASSLRRRDSYGYT
10	TRBV10-3	TRBJ2-1	NA	NA	AISEGGHEQF
11	TRBV14	TRBJ2-1	NA	NA	ASSQAGINEQF
13	TRBV28	TRBJ2-4	TRBD2	NA	ASSFLAGAKNIQY
12	TRBV19	TRBJ2-7	NA	NA	ASSRGTSSYEQY